The clone carrying this T cell receptor (beta chain) has more than one count but fewer than ten. This sample is part of a study of OX40 agonist ivuxolimab in advanced cancers. The wider study: An agonistic human IgG2 monoclonal antibody against OX40 (CD134) was given.

Clones were read by immunoSEQ multiplex PCR, and TCRdb kept only the in-frame ones, dropping some. The top ten hold about 12% of the sample, which has around 38,000 clones, less than 90% seen once. V gave up 3 bases and J gave up 6 bases, with 12 bases separating them. The germline V gene has CDR1 SGHTA and CDR2 FQGTGA. The CDR3 consists of 15 residues. J is TRBJ1-6 and V is TRBV7-3, with D perhaps TRBD1 (5 bases). This TCR came from an adult with an advanced solid tumor such as melanoma, head and neck, liver or kidney cancer. Source: CD4+ or CD8+ T cells sorted from blood, taken in a trial of the OX40 agonist ivuxolimab. The CDR3 here is CASSFSQGGNSPLHF. CDR3 in DNA: TGTGCCAGCAGCTTTTCTCAGGGAGGTAATTCACCCCTCCACTTT.